A selection of T cell receptor beta chains follows, all from one sample in a study of CD8+CD57+ T cells in acquired aplastic anemia. One entry per CDR3 protein results from TCRdb running MiXCR on the reads. Of a few hundred thousand distinct CDR3 sequences detected, almost 35% appear once; the ten largest clones hold 1.1%. Sample: sorted CD4+, CD8+, or CD8+CD57+ T cells (not recorded which) from PBMCs. The source is a human donor in good health, serving as a control. CDR3s leave out the opening cysteine and the closing phenylalanine or tryptophan.

>11|TRBV10-1
ASSEERENGYT
>12|TRBV2
ASSGQGAFEKLF
>11|TRBV7-2
ASIPDLANEQF
>12|TRBV11-3
ASSLASSSYEQY
>12|TRBV5-1
ASSFILQGQSYT
>12|TRBV20-1
SASISSSTDTQY
>13|TRBV6-1
ASRPDRDHDQPQH
>12|TRBV19
ASSRQGETYEQY
>13|TRBV5-1
ASSLGPSGANVLT
>12|TRBV5-1
ASSLGRVGTEAF
>14|TRBV28
ASSITGQGGSYEQY
>15|TRBV10-1
ASSVSSGSILYNEQF
>10|TRBV12-3/TRBV12-4
ASSLTGNTQY
>13|TRBV7-3
ASSPGTGGGTEAF
>12|TRBV29-1
SVKGSSDNSPFH
>12|TRBV10-1
ASSDLGGRNEQF
>11|TRBV10-1
ASSESTGNEQF
>13|TRBV5-1
ASNLGEATNEKLF
>11|TRBV29-1
SATLDRVKGYT
>8|TRBV10-2
ASGGDTQY
>13|TRBV6-1
ASSAELRRNTEAF
>16|TRBV7-6
ASSYRPPYLAGYNEQF
>13|TRBV20-1
SARDPTASGNTIY
>9|TRBV2
ASRALYGYT
>11|TRBV7-2
ASSLGPYKEQY
>16|TRBV25-1
ASSPGRGGQGVIETQY
>12|TRBV7-9
ASSLALQTYGYT
>11|TRBV15
ATSLTGGDGYT